A single sample is the source of the 17 T cell receptor beta chains below, sequenced in a study of OX40 agonist ivuxolimab in advanced cancers. Assay used: immunoSEQ multiplex PCR; TCRdb lists only in-frame clones, some missing. The table lists fewer than 85,000 clones, 80% to 90% of them singletons. The sequences come from CD4+ or CD8+ T cells sorted from blood, collected in a trial of the OX40 agonist ivuxolimab. The receptors were sampled from an adult with an advanced solid tumor such as melanoma, head and neck, liver or kidney cancer.

The V call is TRBV27, the J call TRBJ1-1; D possibly corresponds to TRBD1 (6 bases). The germline V and J ends were trimmed by 5 bases and 1 base, with 8 bases remaining between them. The germline gives CDR1 MNHEY, CDR2 SMNVEV (reference sequence). The CDR3 has 13 amino acids. The CDR3: CASSTDRNTEAFF. CDR3 DNA sequence: TGTGCCAGCAGTACGGACAGGAACACTGAAGCTTTCTTT.

The chain combines TRBV4-1 with TRBJ2-3, with 8 bases that match TRBD2. J gave up 4 bases and V 1 base, and 4 bases lay outside the gene matches. The CDR3 is made up of 15 amino acids. The germline CDR1 and CDR2 sequences are MGHRA and YSYEKL. The CDR3 sequence is CASSQAGGWADTQYF. The CDR3 DNA reads TGCGCCAGCAGCCAAGCGGGGGGGTGGGCAGATACGCAGTATTTT.

CDR3 in amino acids: CASSSAGTGDVYEQYF. The CDR3 DNA reads as TGTGCCAGCAGTTCCGCCGGGACAGGGGATGTGTACGAGCAGTACTTC. The V call is TRBV28, the J call TRBJ2-7; 10 bases match TRBD1. Germline V gene data show CDR1 as MDHEN and CDR2 as SYDVKM. J lost 4 bases, V lost 4 bases, and 10 bases had no gene match. This CDR3 has 16 amino acids.

The chain joins TRBV30 to TRBJ1-1, with no clear D. The length of the CDR3 is 14 residues. CDR1 is GTSNPN, CDR2 SVGIG, per germline (reference sequence). V was trimmed by 0 bases and J by 3 bases, leaving 11 bases between them. This CDR3 reads CAWSVGREDTEAFF. The CDR3 nucleotides are TGTGCCTGGAGTGTAGGTCGGGAAGACACTGAAGCTTTCTTT.

The rearrangement links TRBV5-1 to TRBJ1-4, with 7 bases lining up with TRBD1. This CDR3 has 15 amino acids. Germline CDR1 is SGHRS and CDR2 is YFSETQ. V trimming: 4 bases; J trimming: 8 bases; junction bases outside the gene matches: 11. In DNA form, the CDR3 reads TGCGCCAGCAGCCCTCCACAGGGGACTGGGGAAAAACTGTTTTTT. Translated: CASSPPQGTGEKLFF.

The CDR3 coding sequence is TGCGCCAGCAGCTTGGCGCCAGGGGCTAGCAATCAGCCCCAGCATTTT. This codes for CASSLAPGASNQPQHF. The chain recombines TRBV5-1 with TRBJ1-5, with D perhaps TRBD1 (6 bases). The length of the CDR3 is 16 residues. The V gene lost 0 bases and the J gene lost 0 bases, with 10 bases spanning the gap. Germline CDR1 SGHRS, CDR2 YFSETQ.

The chain uses TRBV6-5 and TRBJ1-5; 9 bases map to TRBD1. CDR1 is MNHEY and CDR2 is SVGAGI in the germline V gene. This CDR3 contains 15 residues. V was pared by 7 bases and J by 1 base, with 5 bases of the junction left unmatched. The CDR3 DNA follows: TGTGCCAGCATCGATGGACAGGGGAGCAATCAGCCCCAGCATTTT. Its translation: CASIDGQGSNQPQHF.

This sequence joins TRBV12-5 and TRBJ2-7, with D maybe TRBD2 (6 bases). CDR1 and CDR2 from the germline V gene are LGHNT and FRNRAP. V lost 5 bases to trimming and J lost 6 bases, with 11 bases between them. CDR3 length equals 12 residues. CDR3 region: CASGPAGGEQYF. In nucleotides, the CDR3 is TGTGCTAGTGGTCCGGCCGGGGGCGAGCAGTACTTC.

The rearrangement joins TRBV2 to TRBJ2-1; 7 bases align to TRBD1. The trim removed 6 bases at V and 4 bases at J, leaving 6 bases unmatched. Germline V gene lookup returns CDR1 SNHLY and CDR2 FYNNEI. The CDR3 contains 14 residues. This CDR3 reads CASSMGQPYNEQFF. In DNA, the CDR3 is TGTGCCAGCAGCATGGGACAGCCTTACAATGAGCAGTTCTTC. Drawing the rest from reference TRBV2 and TRBJ2-1, the complete variable domain is EPEVTQTPSHQVTQMGQEVILRCVPISNHLYFYWYRQILGQKVEFLVSFYNNEISEKSEIFDDQFSVERPDGSNFTLKIRSTKLEDSAMYFCASSMGQPYNEQFFGPGTRLTVL.

The CDR3 region is CASSYSAAANEKLFF. As DNA, the CDR3 is TGTGCCAGCAGTTACTCGGCAGCTGCTAATGAAAAACTGTTTTTT. This chain uses TRBV6-6 with TRBJ1-4; unclear D gene. V was clipped by 0 bases and J by 3 bases, with 8 bases between them. The CDR3 consists of 15 residues. Per the germline V gene, CDR1 is MNHNY and CDR2 is SVGAGI (reference sequence).

This chain uses TRBV11-2 with TRBJ1-5; unclear D gene. The CDR3 is 15 residues long. The germline V and J ends were trimmed by 0 bases and 2 bases, with 8 bases remaining between them. Germline loops: CDR1 SGHAT, CDR2 FQNNGV. The CDR3 bases are TGTGCCAGCAGCTTAGAAGGGAGGGGCAATCAGCCCCAGCATTTT. It yields the protein CASSLEGRGNQPQHF.

The rearrangement joins TRBV5-4 to TRBJ2-3, with 14 bases identical to TRBD2. CDR1 and CDR2 from the germline V gene are SGHNT and YYREEE (reference sequence). The CDR3 runs 15 residues. Unmatched junction bases numbered 3, after V lost 5 bases and J lost 4 bases. CDR3 amino acids: CASRRLAGGPDTQYF. In DNA form, the CDR3 reads TGTGCCAGCAGGAGACTAGCGGGGGGGCCAGATACGCAGTATTTT.

V gene TRBV6-4 combines with J gene TRBJ1-1, with D perhaps TRBD1 (6 bases). Trimming pared 7 bases from V and 4 bases from J, leaving 16 bases between. Germline V lookup: CDR1 MRHNA, CDR2 SNTAGT. This CDR3 has 14 amino acids. In DNA, the CDR3 is TGTGCCAGCACCGAAACACAGGGTAGCACTGAAGCTTTCTTT. This encodes CASTETQGSTEAFF.

The chain employs TRBV7-2 and TRBJ2-7, with D tentatively TRBD2 (6 bases). The germline CDR1 and CDR2 sequences are SGHTA and FQGNSA. The length of the CDR3 is 13 residues. The germline V and J ends were trimmed by 3 bases and 1 base, with 7 bases remaining between them. CDR3 nucleotide sequence: TGTGCCAGCAGCTTCGGGAGTTCCTACGAGCAGTACTTC. Its translation: CASSFGSSYEQYF.

This clone was seen more than once but under ten times. The chain carries TRBV11-2 and TRBJ2-3; D assignment may be TRBD1 or TRBD2 (5 bases each). Germline values: CDR1 SGHAT, CDR2 FQNNGV. The CDR3 has 15 residues. The V end lost 7 bases, the J end lost 2 bases, and 16 bases lay between the germline ends. Here the CDR3 DNA reads TGTGCCAGCACCCTATCCGGGGCGTCCACAGATACGCAGTATTTT. It codes for CASTLSGASTDTQYF.

V is TRBV6-5 and J is TRBJ2-2; D is unresolved. CDR1 and CDR2 from the germline V gene are MNHEY and SVGAGI. Trimming took off 6 bases at V and 3 bases at J, with 8 bases between the two ends. The CDR3 covers 13 residues. The CDR3 region has the DNA TGTGCCAGCAGCCACGGCGACACCGGGGAGCTGTTTTTT. It is translated as CASSHGDTGELFF.

V is TRBV30 and J is TRBJ1-3; perhaps TRBD1 as D (5 bases). The CDR3 covers 15 residues. Germline assignment: CDR1 GTSNPN and CDR2 SVGIG (reference sequence). The V end lost 3 bases, the J end lost 0 bases, and 12 bases lay between the germline ends. CDR3 sequence: CAWRVWGDSGNTIYF. As DNA, the CDR3 is TGTGCCTGGAGGGTCTGGGGCGACTCTGGAAACACCATATATTTT.